This T cell receptor beta chain was observed in a study of blood T cell repertoires in COVID-19 (dated by TCRdb to between 2020 and 2021). Regarding the research as a whole: For ImmuneRACE Cohort 3, a participant was defined as recovered based on two consecutive negative NP/OP PCR tests, clearance by a healthcare professional, or resolution of symptoms. Samples were obtained from the ongoing ImmuneRACE study (first 160 participants) and from about 1,300 subjects provided by 6 global collaborators. The prospective study material was composed of cDNA or gDNA derived from T cells, B-cell-depleted T cells, or PBMCs. Samples covering the acute and convalescent phases of COVID-19 were provided by collaborators in the United States, Italy and Spain. HLA class I and class II types, where available, came from metadata supplied by the sample provider rather than from assay-based typing. The repertoires were made available in a free public database intended to serve as a resource for research on the immune response to SARS-CoV-2. The dataset comprised deeply sampled blood TCRbeta repertoires from subjects exposed to, actively infected with, or recovered from COVID-19. The sample metadata nearly always contained a de-identified subject ID, COVID-19 status, age in years and sex. General study outcomes and caveats: The quantity of clinical and demographic metadata differed by source and by participant and was supplied without curation.

Comment on this clone: No antigen is known for it. Base qualities were left out, and no much larger clone turns up one base away.

Participants in the prospective study were aged roughly 18 to 89 years, lived in 24 United States geographic areas, and enrolled through a virtual design. In the prospective study, cohorts were assigned on the basis of participant-reported clinical history obtained from a screening survey and a study questionnaire. Each participant in the prospective study had whole blood, serum and a nasopharyngeal or oropharyngeal swab collected by mobile phlebotomists. Prospective study participants could optionally give additional blood draws and questionnaires over a roughly two-month period. Blood samples from the prospective study were shipped frozen or at room temperature prior to DNA extraction. TCRbeta CDR3 regions were amplified from genomic DNA using the immunoSEQ Assay, a bias-controlled multiplex PCR. The source study handled its data this way. Nucleated cell counts per sample were estimated from amplification of reference gene primers within the assay. To quantify the absolute abundance of each unique TCRbeta CDR3 rearrangement, sequence reads were collapsed and filtered. For each sample, productive Simpson clonality was calculated as the square root of Simpson's diversity index over productive rearrangements. Here the immuneACCESS table is served through TCRdb, limited to in-frame sequences with V and J called. Missing clones are a known gap in these copies; in checked studies unresolved V genes cover under half, and the rest lacks a known reason. The D gene and trimming were derived from the DNA, and the V and J assignments and clone size from that table. The table for this sample lists around 190,000 clones; around 87% of them were counted only once. Clones ranked in the top ten supply just under 25% of the sample.

The trim is 2 bases for V and 2 bases for J, with a gap of 31 bases between the germline ends. The CDR3, from cysteine to phenylalanine, totals 21 residues. Here the CDR3 DNA is all that survives: 63 bases in frame from base 1. From the germline V gene, CDR1 is MNHEY and CDR2 is SVGEGT. The sequenced sample consisted of PBMCs or T cells enriched from blood (not recorded which). The V gene is TRBV6-2 or TRBV6-3 and the J gene is TRBJ2-7, and TRBD2 may be the D gene, going by 6 matching bases. The sequence derives from a woman aged 40 to 50 in a cohort exposed to, infected with or recovered from COVID-19 (not recorded which). The DNA is TGTGCCAGCAGTTACCCCCCCTGGGACTCTCCCGGGGCCGGACCCCCCTACGAGCAGTACTTC. Its translation reads: CASSYPPWDSPGAGPPYEQYF.